This TCR beta chain emerged from a study of blood T cell repertoires in COVID-19. Across the study: The United States, Italy and Spain provided the acute and convalescent COVID-19 samples. Sources were T cells, B-cell-depleted T cells, or PBMCs; the material itself was cDNA or gDNA.

This CDR3 has 16 residues. The V end lost 4 bases, the J end lost 5 bases, and 17 bases lay between the germline ends. The germline gives CDR1 KGHDR, CDR2 SFDVKD. Original processing notes: The assay estimated nucleated cells by amplifying reference gene primers. Measured with immunoSEQ multiplex PCR; TCRdb has only the in-frame clones, and not every one. Clone size and the V and J calls come from that table; the DNA yielded D and trimming. The sample lists under 150,000 clones, 80% occurring once. Sequencing was carried out using peripheral blood. The source is a man between 60 and 70 years old with active or convalescent COVID-19. This chain links TRBV24-1 with TRBJ1-5; D unresolved. The CDR3 DNA reads as TGTGCCACCAGTGACCTAACAGCGGCGGTGGATCAGCCCCAGCATTTT. It codes for CATSDLTAAVDQPQHF.